This entry concerns a single TCR beta chain. The data were obtained in a study of OX40 agonist ivuxolimab in advanced cancers. Whole-study context: Every patient in dose escalation had hepatocellular carcinoma, melanoma, renal cell or head and neck cancer.

Germline V lookup: CDR1 MNHNS, CDR2 SASEGT. This CDR3 has 16 amino acids. The V gene lost 1 base and the J gene lost 4 bases, with 16 bases spanning the gap. This table comes from immunoSEQ multiplex PCR, and its TCRdb copy is limited to in-frame clones, with some not included. The data hold approximately 92,000 clones, with roughly 95% observed a single time. The J gene is TRBJ1-2, the V gene TRBV6-1; D is unclear. The TCR was taken from an adult with an advanced solid tumor such as melanoma, head and neck, liver or kidney cancer. The starting material was CD4+ or CD8+ T cells sorted from blood, obtained in a trial of the OX40 agonist ivuxolimab. This CDR3 reads CASSEVTFDPAYGYTF. DNA of the CDR3: TGTGCCAGCAGTGAAGTCACATTCGACCCCGCCTATGGCTACACCTTC.